The rows below give T cell receptor beta chains drawn from one sample of a study of identical twins. TCRdb redid the calling of the 5' RACE reads with MiXCR, one entry per CDR3 protein. The data contain some 460,000 distinct CDR3 sequences, approximately 15% of them seen just once; the ten biggest clones take up 0.52%. The same sample was also used in a study of yellow fever vaccine responses in identical twins.

The sample taken for sequencing was CD4+ T cells sorted from blood. The receptors stem from a young woman in good health. Both conserved end residues are part of each CDR3. The D gene is left open where the match is weak. Clone size is given for some rows only: seen once, a few or many times, or a class if the clone is expanded.

TRBJ2-6 TRBD1 TRBV11-2 few TGTGCCAGCAGCTTATCCTGGACAGGGGGAACGGCTGGGGCCAACGTCCTGACTTTC CASSLSWTGGTAGANVLTF
TRBJ1-2 . TRBV12-3/TRBV12-4 few TGTGCCAGCAGAAACGACAGACTCTATGGCTACACCTTC CASRNDRLYGYTF
TRBJ2-1 TRBD2 TRBV5-1 many TGCGCCAGCAGCTTGGGGTTAGCGGGAGCAAACTCCTACAATGAGCAGTTCTTC CASSLGLAGANSYNEQFF
TRBJ2-7 . TRBV7-9 . TGTGCCAGCAGTTTCGCCGAGGAGCAGTACTTC CASSFAEEQYF
TRBJ2-1 . TRBV25-1 few TGTGCCAGCAGTTTTCAGGACAAAGCCTTCAGCTCCTACAATGAGCAGTTCTTC CASSFQDKAFSSYNEQFF
TRBJ2-3 TRBD2 TRBV24-1 few TGTGCCACCAGTGTAAAGCGGGGTGTCGGAGATACGCAGTATTTT CATSVKRGVGDTQYF
TRBJ2-2 . TRBV7-2 . TGTGCCAGCAGCTTAGTGTTCGCGGCGGTACTCACCGGGGAGCTGTTTTTT CASSLVFAAVLTGELFF
TRBJ2-1 TRBD2 TRBV20-1 few TGCAGTGCTAGAGTAGCGGGGGGACGCTCCTACAATGAGCAGTTCTTC CSARVAGGRSYNEQFF
TRBJ2-2 TRBD1 TRBV24-1 few TGTGCCACCAGTGATCCGGGACAGGGCGACCCCGGGGAGCTGTTTTTT CATSDPGQGDPGELFF
TRBJ2-7 TRBD1 TRBV11-2 few TGTGCCACTGGCCGGGCACAGGGGTTTTTC CATGRAQGFF
TRBJ2-3 . TRBV11-3 . TGTGCCAGCAGCTTATACGGGAGACCTGCAGATACGCAGTATTTT CASSLYGRPADTQYF
TRBJ1-5 . TRBV6-5 few TGTGCCAGCAGTTCATCTAGAAGGGCCGACTCAGCTCAGCCCCAGCATTTT CASSSSRRADSAQPQHF
TRBJ1-5 . TRBV7-2 few TGTGCCAGCAGCTTAGCCGGGGTTGGGAATCAGCCCCAGCATTTT CASSLAGVGNQPQHF
TRBJ1-5 . TRBV25-1 few TGTGCCAGCGCTGCGGGCACCAATCAGCCCCAGCATTTT CASAAGTNQPQHF
TRBJ1-6 . TRBV5-1 many TGCGCCAGCAGACCTGAACAGGGATCCAGCTCCTATAATTCACCCCTCCACTTT CASRPEQGSSSYNSPLHF
TRBJ2-4 . TRBV5-1 few TGCGCCAGCAGCTTGGCCTTAGGGCAGCATAGCCTATACTTC CASSLALGQHSLYF
TRBJ2-1 . TRBV27 once TGTGCCAGCAGTTTACTTGGACTAGGGGGTTTGTCGGAGGAGCAGTTCTTC CASSLLGLGGLSEEQFF
TRBJ2-7 TRBD1 TRBV5-1 few TGCGCCAGCAGCTGGGGCGGACAGGGAGCCGAGCAGTACTTC CASSWGGQGAEQYF
TRBJ2-7 TRBD1 TRBV5-1 . TGCGCCAGCAGCCCCGGGTGGACAGGGGGCAGCTACGAGCAGTACTTC CASSPGWTGGSYEQYF
TRBJ1-1 . TRBV4-3 few TGCGCCAGCAGCCAAAACGGGTTGGTGTCTGAAGCTTTCTTT CASSQNGLVSEAFF
TRBJ2-7 . TRBV15 . TGTGCCACCAGCTCAGGGTTGGCGTACGAGCAGTACTTC CATSSGLAYEQYF
TRBJ1-6 . TRBV20-1 few TGCAGTGCCAAACAGGAATATAATTCACCCCTCCACTTT CSAKQEYNSPLHF
TRBJ2-7 . TRBV2 . TGTGCCAGCAGTGGAGTACGTGGGGGCTCCTACGAGCAGTACTTC CASSGVRGGSYEQYF
TRBJ2-1 . TRBV5-1 few TGCGCCAGCAGCTTGGGTCAGGGGCTACCCTACAATGAGCAGTTCTTC CASSLGQGLPYNEQFF
TRBJ1-4 . TRBV10-3 few TGTGCCACGGGGCCAGAAACTAATGAAAAACTGTTTTTT CATGPETNEKLFF
TRBJ2-1 . TRBV12-3/TRBV12-4 few TGTGCCAGCAGTTTGTCTCACAACAATGAGCAGTTCTTC CASSLSHNNEQFF
TRBJ2-1 TRBD2 TRBV28 few TGTGCCAGCCCTCCCTCAGGCACTAGCGGGAAAACCTACAATGAGCAGTTCTTC CASPPSGTSGKTYNEQFF
TRBJ2-6 . TRBV20-1 . TGCAGTGCTAGAGATTCAGGGCGTGGGGCCAACGTCCTGACTTTC CSARDSGRGANVLTF
TRBJ2-7 . TRBV7-6 . TGTGCCAGCAGCTTCGGGCGGGTCGGAGAGCAGTACTTC CASSFGRVGEQYF
TRBJ2-7 TRBD1 TRBV11-2 few TGTGCCAGCAGCACCGGACAGGGTCCCTACGAGCAGTACTTC CASSTGQGPYEQYF
TRBJ1-1 . TRBV5-1 . TGCGCCAGCAGGCAATCAGGGTTGGACACTGAAGCTTTCTTT CASRQSGLDTEAFF
TRBJ2-4 TRBD1 TRBV20-1 . TGCAGTGCTAGAGATTTGACCCGACAGGGGGCGGGCAACATTCAGTACTTC CSARDLTRQGAGNIQYF
TRBJ2-2 TRBD1 TRBV7-8 . TGTGCCAGCAGCTTAATGGGGACAGCGAACACCGGGGAGCTGTTTTTT CASSLMGTANTGELFF
TRBJ2-1 . TRBV7-2 few TGTGCCAGCAGCTTAGGCCCCCTAAACAATGAGCAGTTCTTC CASSLGPLNNEQFF
TRBJ2-3 TRBD2 TRBV5-1 . TGCGCCAGCAGCGGACTAGCGGGGTTAACAGATACGCAGTATTTT CASSGLAGLTDTQYF
TRBJ1-5 TRBD1 TRBV7-9 few TGTGCCAGCAGCTTAGACGAGGGGGCCCATCAGCCCCAGCATTTT CASSLDEGAHQPQHF